This TCR beta chain stems from a study of shared clonotypes between healthy human individuals. Sequenced by immunoSEQ multiplex PCR; TCRdb stores in-frame clones only, minus some. The table records some 1,600,000 clones, around 98% of them present only once. Germline CDR1 and CDR2: KGHSH and LQKENI. The CDR3 sequence is 16 residues long. Trimming removed 0 bases from V and 1 base from J, with 12 bases in between. The chain combines TRBV18 with TRBJ2-5, with no clear D. The sample taken for sequencing was naive CD4+ T cells sorted from blood. Subset denoted: CD45RA+ positively selected. This clonotype was sampled from a man aged 25-40 years in good health. The CDR3: CASSPPYSTRQETQYF. DNA of the CDR3: TGTGCCAGCTCACCACCCTATTCTACACGCCAAGAGACCCAGTACTTC.